This T cell receptor beta chain was retrieved from a study of T cells in Graves' hyperthyroidism and ophthalmopathy. At the level of the study: Before any treatment, at initial diagnosis, peripheral blood was collected.

The PBMCs had their origin in 10 ml of fresh peripheral blood. Losses at the gene ends were 7 bases for V and 7 bases for J; bases not matched to a gene: 6. Germline V CDR1 and CDR2: MNHEY, SMNVEV (reference sequence). This CDR3 has 15 amino acids. There were TCR beta CDR3 regions amplified from RNA transcripts. When the TCR CDR3 underwent first-round RT-PCR, the HTBI primer set was used. MiXCR was run by TCRdb on the multiplex PCR reads, yielding one entry per CDR3 protein. Of approximately 420,000 distinct CDR3 sequences listed, 15% are singletons. This clonotype was detected a few times. No antigen is known for it. Findings of the study overall: Most thyroid clonotypes with frequency above 0.001 were detected in blood.

Input material: blood. The source of this sequence is a woman aged 25 to 39 with Graves' hyperthyroidism. J is TRBJ1-6 and V is TRBV27; 11 bases map to TRBD1. The CDR3 spells CASTRTGGNNSPLHF. Here the CDR3 DNA reads TGTGCCAGCACCCGGACAGGGGGCAACAATTCACCCCTCCACTTT.